This T cell receptor beta chain was documented in a study of graft-versus-host responses after intestinal transplantation. In the study overall: Transplantation in recipients was multivisceral, liver-intestinal, or isolated intestinal. Anti-thymocyte globulin induction, then tacrolimus and steroids for about three years, went to all recipients. General study points: Researchers found peak circulating GvH clone levels linked to early post-transplant HvG declines.

The data were produced by immunoSEQ multiplex PCR, yet TCRdb's version contains in-frame clones alone and is incomplete. Of 140,000 or so clones in the sample, around nine tenths were seen once. Note on this clone: Its antigen is currently unknown.

The V segment lost 10 bases and the J segment 10 bases; nucleotides outside the gene matches: 10. Germline-derived CDR1 and CDR2 are SNHLY and FYNNEI. CDR3 length equals 13 residues. The rearrangement uses TRBV2 and TRBJ2-3; 11 bases fit TRBD2. Here the sequenced sample was unstimulated CD4+ T cells sorted from spleen or lymph node cells, taken before intestinal transplant. This TCR derives from a human donor who received an intestinal transplant. CDR3 protein: CATQRLAGQAQYF. CDR3 bases: TGTGCCACCCAAAGACTAGCGGGGCAAGCGCAGTATTTT.